These 11 T cell receptor beta chains came from one sample sequenced in a study of T cells in localized non-small cell lung cancer. This table comes from immunoSEQ multiplex PCR, and its TCRdb copy is limited to in-frame clones, with some not included. The table has around 78,000 clones, around 82% seen once; the top ten hold less than 9.5%. The sample consisted of peripheral blood, taken before any cancer treatment. The receptors here all came from an older female donor with stage I lung adenocarcinoma.

The chain has TRBV19 and TRBJ2-2, with D possibly matching TRBD2 (5 bases). Trimming pared 5 bases from V and 1 base from J, leaving 14 bases between. The CDR3 is made up of 16 amino acids. CDR1 LNHDA and CDR2 SQIVND come from the germline V gene (reference sequence). CDR3 amino acids: CASSPLSGLNTGELFF. CDR3 DNA sequence: TGTGCCAGTAGTCCGTTGAGCGGCTTGAACACCGGGGAGCTGTTTTTT. The whole variable domain, filled in from reference TRBV19 and TRBJ2-2, reads DGGITQSPKYLFRKEGQNVTLSCEQNLNHDAMYWYRQDPGQGLRLIYYSQIVNDFQKGDIAEGYSVSREKKESFPLTVTSAQKNPTAFYLCASSPLSGLNTGELFFGEGSRLTVL.

The chain couples TRBV9 to TRBJ2-1, with 10 bases matching TRBD2. V lost 3 bases to trimming and J lost 7 bases; unmatched junction nucleotides: 4. CDR1 SGDLS and CDR2 YYNGEE come from the germline V gene. The CDR3 extends over 14 amino acids. CDR3 loop: CASSEASGRNEQFF. The CDR3 nucleotides are TGTGCCAGCAGCGAGGCTAGCGGGAGAAATGAGCAGTTCTTC.

The CDR3 coding sequence is TGTGCCAGCAGCCAAAATCCCCCTAGGAGCTTCACTGAAGCTTTCTTT. Its translation: CASSQNPPRSFTEAFF. The chain carries TRBV14 and TRBJ1-1; D is ambiguous. There are 16 residues in the CDR3. CDR1 and CDR2 from the germline V gene are SGHDN and FVKESK. Trimming took 2 bases from V and 4 from J, leaving 17 bases between them.

The V gene is TRBV21-1, the J gene TRBJ2-2; the D call TRBD1 from the table was never checked on the DNA. TRBV21-1 is deemed a pseudogene. CDR3 length equals 17 residues. The CDR3 protein is CASSKAVWQGNTGELFF. In nucleotides, the CDR3 is TGTGCCAGCAGCAAAGCCGTGTGGCAGGGAAACACCGGGGAGCTGTTTTTT.

The genes are TRBV19 and TRBJ2-7; 8 bases are shared with TRBD1. The CDR3 sequence is 15 residues long. Germline CDR1 LNHDA, CDR2 SQIVND (reference sequence). V shed 5 bases and J 0 bases; nucleotides not matched to a gene: 6. Here the CDR3 DNA reads TGTGCCAGTAGTGGGGACAGGCATAGCTCCTACGAGCAGTACTTC. This translates into CASSGDRHSSYEQYF.

The rearrangement uses TRBV19 and TRBJ1-5, with D perhaps matching TRBD1 (6 bases). CDR1 and CDR2 from the germline V gene are LNHDA and SQIVND (reference sequence). The V end was cut by 3 bases, the J end by 0 bases, with 6 bases between. CDR3 length equals 14 residues. The DNA for the CDR3 is TGTGCCAGTAGTATGGACAGTAGCAATCAGCCCCAGCATTTT. It codes for CASSMDSSNQPQHF.

This clone has a count of ten or more. This sequence joins TRBV7-9 and TRBJ1-2, with no clear D. The germline gives CDR1 SEHNR, CDR2 FQNEAQ (reference sequence). Trimming pared 5 bases from V and 4 bases from J, leaving 8 bases between. This CDR3 spans 12 amino acids. The DNA of the CDR3 is TGTGCCAGCAGCGCGGGTCTCTATGGCTACACCTTC. Protein sequence: CASSAGLYGYTF. Drawing the rest from reference TRBV7-9 and TRBJ1-2, the complete variable domain is DTGVSQNPRHKITKRGQNVTFRCDPISEHNRLYWYRQTLGQGPEFLTYFQNEAQLEKSRLLSDRFSAERPKGSFSTLEIQRTEQGDSAMYLCASSAGLYGYTFGSGTRLTVV.

The rearrangement uses TRBV29-1 and TRBJ2-7; a possible D gene is TRBD1 (6 bases). The CDR3 has 13 amino acids. The V gene's germline CDR1 is SQVTM and CDR2 ANQGSEA. Deletions cut 3 bases from V and 2 bases from J, with 11 bases between. The CDR3 reads CSVEGRDTYEQYF. The CDR3 nucleotides are TGCAGCGTTGAGGGCAGGGACACCTACGAGCAGTACTTC.

This clone was observed a handful of times. J is TRBJ1-6 and V is TRBV27; TRBD1 might be the D (5 bases). Between the trimmed V and J ends, which lost 6 bases and 8 bases, there was a span of 14 bases. Germline CDR1 reads MNHEY; CDR2 reads SMNVEV (reference sequence). This CDR3 has 14 amino acids. The CDR3 DNA reads TGTGCCAGCAGCCCAGGCAGGGTGGATTCACCCCTCCACTTT. Protein: CASSPGRVDSPLHF.

This rearrangement joins TRBV29-1 to TRBJ2-7; a weak D match, TRBD1 (5 bases). The CDR3 totals 13 residues. Trimming left V 6 bases short and J 7 bases short, with 19 bases between. Germline CDR1 and CDR2: SQVTM and ANQGSEA. Here the CDR3 reads CSVLQVSKGEQYF. The CDR3 region has the DNA TGCAGCGTCTTACAGGTCTCTAAGGGTGAGCAGTACTTC.

This sequence joins TRBV5-1 and TRBJ2-5; no clear D gene. The V gene's germline CDR1 is SGHRS and CDR2 YFSETQ. The V gene lost 2 bases and the J gene lost 2 bases, with 10 bases spanning the gap. CDR3 length: 14 amino acids. The CDR3 reads CASSLVVGQETQYF. The CDR3 bases are TGCGCCAGCAGCTTAGTTGTGGGACAAGAGACCCAGTACTTC.